This is a list of T cell receptor beta chains from one sample in a study of PD-L1 blockade in urothelial cancer. Sequenced by immunoSEQ multiplex PCR; TCRdb stores in-frame clones only, minus some. This table has roughly 46,000 clones, 70% to 85% appearing once. The material was PBMCs, obtained around atezolizumab (anti-PD-L1) treatment. The origin of the receptors is a man between 50 and 59 years old with urothelial cancer. Both conserved end residues are part of each CDR3. A D gene is named only where the DNA matches it firmly. Expanded clones are given a class, and other clones once, few, many or no size at all.

j_call: TRBJ1-5
clone_size: NA
d_call: NA
v_call: TRBV12-5
cdr3_nt: TGTGCTAGTGGTTTGGGGACAGTGGTCAATCAGCCCCAGCATTTT
cdr3_aa: CASGLGTVVNQPQHF

j_call: TRBJ2-1
clone_size: NA
d_call: TRBD2
v_call: TRBV7-2
cdr3_nt: TGTGCCAGCGGTAGCGGGAGGGTCTCCAATGAGCAGTTCTTC
cdr3_aa: CASGSGRVSNEQFF

j_call: TRBJ2-3
clone_size: NA
d_call: TRBD2
v_call: TRBV18
cdr3_nt: TGTGCCAGCGCCACTAGCGGGAGAACAGATACGCAGTATTTT
cdr3_aa: CASATSGRTDTQYF

j_call: TRBJ2-7
clone_size: NA
d_call: TRBD2
v_call: TRBV6-5
cdr3_nt: TGTGCCAGCAGTTATAGCGGGAGTGTGGGCTACGAGCAGTACTTC
cdr3_aa: CASSYSGSVGYEQYF

j_call: TRBJ2-2
clone_size: few
d_call: TRBD2
v_call: TRBV10-3
cdr3_nt: TGTGCCATCAACGAGCGGGAGAACACCGGGGAGCTGTTTTTT
cdr3_aa: CAINERENTGELFF

j_call: TRBJ1-1
clone_size: NA
d_call: NA
v_call: TRBV5-1
cdr3_nt: TGCGCCAGCAGCTTGGGACAGCTAAATGAAGCTTTCTTT
cdr3_aa: CASSLGQLNEAFF

j_call: TRBJ1-2
clone_size: NA
d_call: NA
v_call: TRBV11-2
cdr3_nt: TGTGCCAGCAGAAGTCTCACAGGGAAATATAACTATGGCTACACCTTC
cdr3_aa: CASRSLTGKYNYGYTF

j_call: TRBJ1-1
clone_size: few
d_call: TRBD1
v_call: TRBV6-6
cdr3_nt: TGTGCCAGCAGTTACCGGGACAGGGTGGGGGCTGAAGCTTTCTTT
cdr3_aa: CASSYRDRVGAEAFF

j_call: TRBJ1-2
clone_size: NA
d_call: TRBD1
v_call: TRBV4-2
cdr3_nt: TGTGCCAGCACCCAGGACAGGCCAAACTATGGCTACACCTTC
cdr3_aa: CASTQDRPNYGYTF

j_call: TRBJ2-1
clone_size: NA
d_call: TRBD2
v_call: TRBV19
cdr3_nt: TGTGCCAGTTTTGGGGGGGGGAATGAGCAGTTCTTC
cdr3_aa: CASFGGGNEQFF

j_call: TRBJ1-2
clone_size: NA
d_call: NA
v_call: TRBV6-5
cdr3_nt: TGTGCCAGCAGAAAACGGGCAGGGGAGGGCTACACCTTC
cdr3_aa: CASRKRAGEGYTF

j_call: TRBJ2-1
clone_size: NA
d_call: NA
v_call: TRBV5-6
cdr3_nt: TGTGCCAGCAGCTTGGCGTTCCCGAGCTCCTACAATGAGCAGTTCTTC
cdr3_aa: CASSLAFPSSYNEQFF

j_call: TRBJ2-1
clone_size: NA
d_call: NA
v_call: TRBV7-3
cdr3_nt: TGTGCCAGCAGTCCCCGGGGAGACGGCTCCTACAATGAGCAGTTCTTC
cdr3_aa: CASSPRGDGSYNEQFF

j_call: TRBJ2-7
clone_size: NA
d_call: TRBD2
v_call: TRBV6-5
cdr3_nt: TGTGCCAGCAGTCCGGGGGGGGAGCAGTACTTC
cdr3_aa: CASSPGGEQYF

j_call: TRBJ2-5
clone_size: NA
d_call: TRBD2
v_call: TRBV6-5
cdr3_nt: TGTGCCAGCAGTTATACGGGGGGGGAGACCCAGTACTTC
cdr3_aa: CASSYTGGETQYF

j_call: TRBJ2-3
clone_size: NA
d_call: TRBD2
v_call: TRBV6-5
cdr3_nt: TGTGCCAGCAGTTATGGACTAGCAACAGATACGCAGTATTTT
cdr3_aa: CASSYGLATDTQYF

j_call: TRBJ2-6
clone_size: NA
d_call: TRBD1
v_call: TRBV9
cdr3_nt: TGTGCCAGCAGTGTGGACAGGCGCTCTGGGGCCAACGTCCTGACTTTC
cdr3_aa: CASSVDRRSGANVLTF

j_call: TRBJ2-5
clone_size: NA
d_call: NA
v_call: TRBV11-2
cdr3_nt: TGTGCCAGCAGCAAGGACGGGACACCTCAAGAGACCCAGTACTTC
cdr3_aa: CASSKDGTPQETQYF

j_call: TRBJ2-5
clone_size: NA
d_call: NA
v_call: TRBV18
cdr3_nt: TGTGCCAGCTCACCATCGGGGGACCAAGAGACCCAGTACTTC
cdr3_aa: CASSPSGDQETQYF

j_call: TRBJ1-2
clone_size: few
d_call: TRBD1
v_call: TRBV2
cdr3_nt: TGTGCCAGCACTTTGAACAGGGGATACACTAACTATGGCTACACCTTC
cdr3_aa: CASTLNRGYTNYGYTF

j_call: TRBJ1-2
clone_size: NA
d_call: TRBD1
v_call: TRBV7-2
cdr3_nt: TGTGCCAGCAGCCAGGACAGGTCGGCTTTTTATGGCTACACCTTC
cdr3_aa: CASSQDRSAFYGYTF

j_call: TRBJ2-2
clone_size: NA
d_call: NA
v_call: TRBV11-2
cdr3_nt: TGTGCCAGCAGCTCCCAACCGGTCCTCGGTAACACCGGGGAGCTGTTTTTT
cdr3_aa: CASSSQPVLGNTGELFF

j_call: TRBJ2-1
clone_size: NA
d_call: TRBD2
v_call: TRBV11-3
cdr3_nt: TGTGCCAGCAGCTTAGGACTAGCGGGAGGGCCTAAGAACAATGAGCAGTTCTTC
cdr3_aa: CASSLGLAGGPKNNEQFF

j_call: TRBJ2-7
clone_size: NA
d_call: NA
v_call: TRBV7-9
cdr3_nt: TGTGCCAGCAGCTTAGGGAGGGATTGGCAGTACTTC
cdr3_aa: CASSLGRDWQYF

j_call: TRBJ2-3
clone_size: NA
d_call: TRBD2
v_call: TRBV30
cdr3_nt: TGTGCCTGGCAAACTAGCGGGGGAACAGATACGCAGTATTTT
cdr3_aa: CAWQTSGGTDTQYF

j_call: TRBJ1-3
clone_size: NA
d_call: TRBD1
v_call: TRBV7-9
cdr3_nt: TGTGCCAGCAGCCCGGACAGGGTTGGAACAGGAAACACCATATATTTT
cdr3_aa: CASSPDRVGTGNTIYF

j_call: TRBJ1-1
clone_size: NA
d_call: NA
v_call: TRBV5-8
cdr3_nt: TGTGCCAGCAGCACCGAGGGCAGGGCCCTTAGGGGGGCTTTCTTT
cdr3_aa: CASSTEGRALRGAFF

j_call: TRBJ2-7
clone_size: NA
d_call: NA
v_call: TRBV12-5
cdr3_nt: TGTGCTAGTGGTTTGGGACTATCCTACGAGCAGTACTTC
cdr3_aa: CASGLGLSYEQYF

j_call: TRBJ2-3
clone_size: NA
d_call: TRBD2
v_call: TRBV6-6
cdr3_nt: TGTGCCAGCAGTTTTAGCGGGACTAGCACAGATACGCAGTATTTT
cdr3_aa: CASSFSGTSTDTQYF

j_call: TRBJ2-2
clone_size: NA
d_call: NA
v_call: TRBV6-6
cdr3_nt: TGTGCCAGCAGTTACCCGGCGAACACCGGGGAGCTGTTTTTT
cdr3_aa: CASSYPANTGELFF

j_call: TRBJ1-1
clone_size: NA
d_call: NA
v_call: TRBV7-6
cdr3_nt: TGTGCCAGCAGCTTGGGAGGAGAGAACACTGAAGCTTTCTTT
cdr3_aa: CASSLGGENTEAFF

j_call: TRBJ2-3
clone_size: NA
d_call: NA
v_call: TRBV28
cdr3_nt: TGTGCCAGCAAAAGTATGTCCGGGATCAGCACAGATACGCAGTATTTT
cdr3_aa: CASKSMSGISTDTQYF

j_call: TRBJ2-1
clone_size: NA
d_call: TRBD2
v_call: TRBV7-8
cdr3_nt: TGTGCCAGCAGCTGGGGGACTAGCGGGAGGGGGAGCTCCTACAATGAGCAGTTCTTC
cdr3_aa: CASSWGTSGRGSSYNEQFF

j_call: TRBJ2-2
clone_size: NA
d_call: TRBD2
v_call: TRBV29-1
cdr3_nt: TGCAGCGTTGTTTCCGGGAGGGACACCGGGGAGCTGTTTTTT
cdr3_aa: CSVVSGRDTGELFF

j_call: TRBJ1-5
clone_size: NA
d_call: NA
v_call: TRBV7-2
cdr3_nt: TGTGCCAGCAGCCTTTGGACAGTCCCTAATCAGCCCCAGCATTTT
cdr3_aa: CASSLWTVPNQPQHF

j_call: TRBJ1-6
clone_size: NA
d_call: TRBD1
v_call: TRBV29-1
cdr3_nt: TGCAGCGCCTCGACAGGGAATGATTCACCCCTCCACTTT
cdr3_aa: CSASTGNDSPLHF

j_call: TRBJ1-6
clone_size: NA
d_call: NA
v_call: TRBV19
cdr3_nt: TGTGCCAGTAGTATTTTCGCCGGCCAGGGCAGTTTACCCCTCCACTTT
cdr3_aa: CASSIFAGQGSLPLHF

j_call: TRBJ1-1
clone_size: NA
d_call: TRBD1
v_call: TRBV19
cdr3_nt: TGTGCCAGTAGTATCCTGCGGACAGGTAAAACTGAAGCTTTCTTT
cdr3_aa: CASSILRTGKTEAFF

j_call: TRBJ1-1
clone_size: NA
d_call: NA
v_call: TRBV5-1
cdr3_nt: TGCGCCAGCAGCCCGGGGGGGATGAACACTGAAGCTTTCTTT
cdr3_aa: CASSPGGMNTEAFF

j_call: TRBJ2-5
clone_size: once
d_call: NA
v_call: TRBV27
cdr3_nt: TGTGCCAGCAGTTCAAACAGGGCAAGGACCCAAGAGACCCAGTACTTC
cdr3_aa: CASSSNRARTQETQYF

j_call: TRBJ2-6
clone_size: NA
d_call: NA
v_call: TRBV6-1
cdr3_nt: TGTGCCAGCAGTGCTCAGGGTACCGGGGCCAACGTCCTGACTTTC
cdr3_aa: CASSAQGTGANVLTF

j_call: TRBJ2-2
clone_size: NA
d_call: NA
v_call: TRBV5-1
cdr3_nt: TGCGCCAGCAGCTTGGTTTCAGGCCCCACCGGGGAGCTGTTTTTT
cdr3_aa: CASSLVSGPTGELFF

j_call: TRBJ2-4
clone_size: once
d_call: NA
v_call: TRBV5-8
cdr3_nt: TGTGCCAGCAGCCCCAGACTGGATATTCAGTACTTC
cdr3_aa: CASSPRLDIQYF

j_call: TRBJ2-5
clone_size: NA
d_call: TRBD1
v_call: TRBV19
cdr3_nt: TGTGCCAGTAGTTTGACAGGGGGGTTGGAGACCCAGTACTTC
cdr3_aa: CASSLTGGLETQYF